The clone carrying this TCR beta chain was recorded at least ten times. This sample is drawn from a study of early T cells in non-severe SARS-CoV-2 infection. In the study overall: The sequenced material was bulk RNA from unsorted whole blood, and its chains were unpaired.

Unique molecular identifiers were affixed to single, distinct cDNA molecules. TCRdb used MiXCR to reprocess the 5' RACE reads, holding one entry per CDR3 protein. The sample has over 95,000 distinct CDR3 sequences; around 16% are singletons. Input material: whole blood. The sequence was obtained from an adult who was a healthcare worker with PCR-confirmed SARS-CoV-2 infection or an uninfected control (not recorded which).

The CDR3 protein is CASGWMGQANNYGYTF. In nucleotides, the CDR3 is TGTGCTAGTGGTTGGATGGGACAGGCGAACAACTATGGCTACACCTTC. This sequence joins TRBV12-5 and TRBJ1-2, with 8 bases that match TRBD1. V trimming: 4 bases; J trimming: 2 bases; junction bases outside the gene matches: 9. The germline V gene has CDR1 LGHNT and CDR2 FRNRAP. The CDR3 spans 16 residues.